This T cell receptor beta chain was captured in a study of circulating CD8 cells and anti-PD-1 response in melanoma. From live CD3+CD8+TCRalphabeta+ cells, four PD-1 and/or TIGIT subsets were sorted. Each library started from about 15 ng of total RNA using the QIAseq Immune Repertoire TCR panel. TCRdb fed the reads into MiXCR, producing one record per CDR3 protein. The sample gives about 1,000 distinct CDR3 sequences, around 6.3% of which show up once; around 17% is in the top ten. This clonotype was recorded a few times. This CDR3 has 14 amino acids. Germline V gene sequence: CDR1 MNHEY, CDR2 SMNVEV (reference sequence). With V trimmed by 5 bases and J by 2 bases, 6 bases remained unmatched.

This sample comprised CD8+ T cells from PBMCs, obtained at baseline or after one month of anti-PD-1 therapy (not recorded which). This TCR derives from a human donor with melanoma. V gene TRBV27 combines with J gene TRBJ2-7, with 7 nucleotides matching TRBD1. CDR3 DNA: TGTGCCAGCAGTCTTCGGGACAGCACCTACGAGCAGTACTTC. Protein sequence: CASSLRDSTYEQYF.